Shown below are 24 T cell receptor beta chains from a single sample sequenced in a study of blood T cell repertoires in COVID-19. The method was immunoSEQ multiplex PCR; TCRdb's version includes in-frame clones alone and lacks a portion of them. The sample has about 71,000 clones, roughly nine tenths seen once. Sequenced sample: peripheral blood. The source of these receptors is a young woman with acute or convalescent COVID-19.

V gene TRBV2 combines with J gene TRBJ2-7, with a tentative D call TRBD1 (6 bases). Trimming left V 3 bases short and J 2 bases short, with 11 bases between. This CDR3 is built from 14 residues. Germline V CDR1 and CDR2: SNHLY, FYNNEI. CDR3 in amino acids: CASSDVGQTYEQYF. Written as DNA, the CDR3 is TGTGCCAGCAGTGACGTTGGACAGACCTACGAGCAGTACTTC.

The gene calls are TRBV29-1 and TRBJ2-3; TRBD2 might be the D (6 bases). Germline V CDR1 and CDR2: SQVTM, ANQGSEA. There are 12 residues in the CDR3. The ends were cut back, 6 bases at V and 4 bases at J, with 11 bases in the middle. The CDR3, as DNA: TGCAGCGTCCGCAGGGAGGCAGATACGCAGTATTTT. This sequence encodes CSVRREADTQYF.

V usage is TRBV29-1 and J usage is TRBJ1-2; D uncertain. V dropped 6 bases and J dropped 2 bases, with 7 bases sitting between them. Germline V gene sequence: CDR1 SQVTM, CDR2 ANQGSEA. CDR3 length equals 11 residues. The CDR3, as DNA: TGCAGCGTCGGTTCCAACTATGGCTACACCTTC. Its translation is CSVGSNYGYTF.

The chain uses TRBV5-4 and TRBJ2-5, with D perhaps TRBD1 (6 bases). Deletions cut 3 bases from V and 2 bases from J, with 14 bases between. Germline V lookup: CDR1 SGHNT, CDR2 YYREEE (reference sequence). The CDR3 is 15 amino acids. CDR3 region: CASSSDSRLQETQYF. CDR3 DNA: TGTGCCAGCAGCTCGGACAGTCGTTTACAAGAGACCCAGTACTTC.

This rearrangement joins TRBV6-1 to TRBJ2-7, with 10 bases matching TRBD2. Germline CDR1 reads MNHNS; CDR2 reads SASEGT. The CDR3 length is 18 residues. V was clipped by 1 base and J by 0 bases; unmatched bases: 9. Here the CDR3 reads CASSEGRPSGGFSYEQYF. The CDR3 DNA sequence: TGTGCCAGCAGTGAAGGGCGCCCTAGCGGGGGATTCTCCTACGAGCAGTACTTC.

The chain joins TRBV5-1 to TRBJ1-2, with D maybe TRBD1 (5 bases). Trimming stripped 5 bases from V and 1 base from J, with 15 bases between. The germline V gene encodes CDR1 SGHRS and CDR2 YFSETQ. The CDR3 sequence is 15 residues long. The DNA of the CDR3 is TGCGCCAGCAGACCCCGCGGGGGGGTTAACTATGGCTACACCTTC. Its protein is CASRPRGGVNYGYTF.

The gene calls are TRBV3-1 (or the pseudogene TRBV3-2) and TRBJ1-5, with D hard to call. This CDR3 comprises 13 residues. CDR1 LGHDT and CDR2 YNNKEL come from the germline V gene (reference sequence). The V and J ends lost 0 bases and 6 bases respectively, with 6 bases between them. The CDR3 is CASSQDPSQPQHF. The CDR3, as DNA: TGTGCCAGCAGCCAAGATCCCAGTCAGCCCCAGCATTTT.

CDR3 sequence reads: CASSPRTSGRVYNEQFF. DNA of the CDR3: TGTGCCAGCAGCCCACGGACTAGCGGGAGGGTATACAATGAGCAGTTCTTC. V usage is TRBV11-2 and J usage is TRBJ2-1; 15 bases align to TRBD2. Looked up from germline, CDR1 is SGHAT and CDR2 is FQNNGV. The CDR3 runs 17 residues. The junction had 6 bases not matched to a gene; V was cut back by 5 bases and J by 4 bases.

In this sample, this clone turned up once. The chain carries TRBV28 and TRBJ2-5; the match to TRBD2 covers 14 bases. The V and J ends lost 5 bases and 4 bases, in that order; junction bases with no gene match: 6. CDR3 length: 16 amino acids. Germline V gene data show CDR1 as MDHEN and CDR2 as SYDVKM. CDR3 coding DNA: TGTGCCAGCAGTCGCCGGACTAGCGGGGGGTTAGAGACCCAGTACTTC. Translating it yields CASSRRTSGGLETQYF. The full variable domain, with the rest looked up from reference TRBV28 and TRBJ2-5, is DVKVTQSSRYLVKRTGEKVFLECVQDMDHENMFWYRQDPGLGLRLIYFSYDVKMKEKGDIPEGYSVSREKKERFSLILESASTNQTSMYLCASSRRTSGGLETQYFGPGTRLLVL.

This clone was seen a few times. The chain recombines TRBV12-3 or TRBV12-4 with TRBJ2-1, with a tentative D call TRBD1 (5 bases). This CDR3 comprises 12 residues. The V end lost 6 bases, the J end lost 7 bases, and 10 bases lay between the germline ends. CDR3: CASSPSGNEQFF. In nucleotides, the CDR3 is TGTGCCAGCAGCCCCTCAGGGAATGAGCAGTTCTTC.

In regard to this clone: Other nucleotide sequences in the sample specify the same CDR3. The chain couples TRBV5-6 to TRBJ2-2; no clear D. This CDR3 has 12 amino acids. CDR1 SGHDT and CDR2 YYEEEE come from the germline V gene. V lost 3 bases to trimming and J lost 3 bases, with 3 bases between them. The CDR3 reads CASSSDTGELFF. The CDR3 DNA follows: TGTGCCAGCAGCTCGGACACCGGGGAGCTGTTTTTT.

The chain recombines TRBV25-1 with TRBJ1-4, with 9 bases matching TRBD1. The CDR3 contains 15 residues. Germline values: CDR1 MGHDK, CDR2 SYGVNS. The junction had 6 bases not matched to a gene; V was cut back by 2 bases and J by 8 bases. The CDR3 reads CASSEEGTGWEKLFF. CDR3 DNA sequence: TGTGCCAGCAGTGAAGAGGGGACAGGGTGGGAAAAACTGTTTTTT.

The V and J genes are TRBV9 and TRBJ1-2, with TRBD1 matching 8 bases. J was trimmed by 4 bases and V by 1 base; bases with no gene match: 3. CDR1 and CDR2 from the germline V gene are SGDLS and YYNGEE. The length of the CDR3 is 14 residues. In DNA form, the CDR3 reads TGTGCCAGCAGCGTAATTGGACAGGGCTATGGCTACACCTTC. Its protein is CASSVIGQGYGYTF.

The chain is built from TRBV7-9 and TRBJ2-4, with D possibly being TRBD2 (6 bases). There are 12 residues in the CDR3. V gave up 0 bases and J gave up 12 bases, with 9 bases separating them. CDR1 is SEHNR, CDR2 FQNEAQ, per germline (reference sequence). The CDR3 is CASSLAGGPQYF. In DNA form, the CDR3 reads TGTGCCAGCAGCTTAGCGGGGGGTCCTCAGTACTTC.

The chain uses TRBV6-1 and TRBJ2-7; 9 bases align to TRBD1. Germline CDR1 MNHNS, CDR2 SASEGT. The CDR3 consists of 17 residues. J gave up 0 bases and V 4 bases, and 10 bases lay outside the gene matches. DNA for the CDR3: TGTGCCAGCAGTGTGCGAGCCAGGGACAGGGACTCCTACGAGCAGTACTTC. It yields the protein CASSVRARDRDSYEQYF.

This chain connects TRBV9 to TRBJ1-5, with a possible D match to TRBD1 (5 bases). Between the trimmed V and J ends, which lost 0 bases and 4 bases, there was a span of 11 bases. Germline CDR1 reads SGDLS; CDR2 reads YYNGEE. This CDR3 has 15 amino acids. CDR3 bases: TGTGCCAGCAGCGTAGGGCAGGGCTTGAATCAGCCCCAGCATTTT. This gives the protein CASSVGQGLNQPQHF.

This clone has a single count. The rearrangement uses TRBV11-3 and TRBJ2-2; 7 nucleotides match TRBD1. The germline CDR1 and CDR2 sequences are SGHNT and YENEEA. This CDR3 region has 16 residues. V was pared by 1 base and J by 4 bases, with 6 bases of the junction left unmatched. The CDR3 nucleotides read TGTGCCAGCAGCTTAGGTAGAGGGGGCCGCACCGGGGAGCTGTTTTTT. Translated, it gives CASSLGRGGRTGELFF.

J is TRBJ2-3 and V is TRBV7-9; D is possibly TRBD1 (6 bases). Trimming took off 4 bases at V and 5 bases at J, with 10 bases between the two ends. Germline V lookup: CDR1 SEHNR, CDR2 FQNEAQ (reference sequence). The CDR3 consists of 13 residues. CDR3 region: CASSWEGGDTQYF. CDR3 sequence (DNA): TGTGCCAGCAGCTGGGAAGGGGGAGATACGCAGTATTTT.

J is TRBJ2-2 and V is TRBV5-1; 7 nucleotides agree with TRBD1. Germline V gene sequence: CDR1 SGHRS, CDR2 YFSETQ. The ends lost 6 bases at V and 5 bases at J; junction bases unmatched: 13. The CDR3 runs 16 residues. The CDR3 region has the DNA TGCGCCAGCAAAAGGCAGGCAGGGGGTTTTACCGGGGAGCTGTTTTTT. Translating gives CASKRQAGGFTGELFF.

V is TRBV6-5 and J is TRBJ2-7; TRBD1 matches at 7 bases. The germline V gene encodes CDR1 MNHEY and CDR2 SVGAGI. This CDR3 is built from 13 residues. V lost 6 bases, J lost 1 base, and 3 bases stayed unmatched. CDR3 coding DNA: TGTGCCAGCAGATGGGGACAGTCCTACGAGCAGTACTTC. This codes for CASRWGQSYEQYF.

The CDR3 DNA follows: TGTGCCTGGAGGAGGAGGGGGAACACTGAAGCTTTCTTT. Amino acid sequence: CAWRRRGNTEAFF. The V and J genes are TRBV30 and TRBJ1-1, with a weak D call TRBD1 (5 bases). Germline V gene sequence: CDR1 GTSNPN, CDR2 SVGIG (reference sequence). Trimming took 3 bases from V and 1 from J, leaving 9 bases between them. The CDR3 is 13 amino acids.

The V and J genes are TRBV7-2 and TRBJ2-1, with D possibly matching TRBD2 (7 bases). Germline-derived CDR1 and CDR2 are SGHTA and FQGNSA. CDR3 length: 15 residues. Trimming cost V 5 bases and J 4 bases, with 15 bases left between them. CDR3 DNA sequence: TGTGCCAGCAGCCTGGGGGGGGGCAGATACAATGAGCAGTTCTTC. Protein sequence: CASSLGGGRYNEQFF.

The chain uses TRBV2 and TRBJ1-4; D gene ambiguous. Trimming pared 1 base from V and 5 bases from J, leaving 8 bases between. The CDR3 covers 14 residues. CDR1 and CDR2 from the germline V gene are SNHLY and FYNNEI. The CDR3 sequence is CASSEELWNEKLFF. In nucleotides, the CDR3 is TGTGCCAGCAGTGAAGAGCTTTGGAATGAAAAACTGTTTTTT.

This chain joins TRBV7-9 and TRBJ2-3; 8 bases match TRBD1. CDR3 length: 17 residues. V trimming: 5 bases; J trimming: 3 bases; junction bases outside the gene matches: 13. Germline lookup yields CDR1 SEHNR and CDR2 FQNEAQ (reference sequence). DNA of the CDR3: TGTGCCAGCAGCGATAAAGGCCGGACAGGGTCGACAGATACGCAGTATTTT. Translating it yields CASSDKGRTGSTDTQYF.